The 15 T cell receptor beta chains given below trace back to one sample, sequenced in a study of glioma-infiltrating T cells (dated by TCRdb to 2016 to 2017). Instrument used: Illumina MiSeq. The iRepertoire nested amplicon-rescue multiplex PCR (arm-PCR) platform was used to amplify TCR alpha and beta CDR3 regions from RNA. The raw public data were reprocessed by TCRdb itself: fastp quality trimming at Q25, MiXCR clonotype calling, in-frame beta chains only. Every entry covers one CDR3 protein and lists the most common genes and DNA from its rows. In this sample the table shows around 350,000 distinct CDR3 sequences, 41% of which occur a single time. About 12% of the sample rests with the top ten. Sequencing was done on a sample of glioma tissue, nonneoplastic brain tissue, or PBMCs (not recorded which). These receptors all come from a human donor with low-grade glioma or glioblastoma, undergoing nonglioma brain surgery, or in good health (not recorded which).

In its sample, this clonotype was seen many times. The V gene is TRBV6-2 or TRBV6-3, the J gene TRBJ1-2; D is unresolved. V was cut by 7 bases and J by 2 bases, with 11 bases left in between. Germline V gene lookup returns CDR1 MNHEY and CDR2 SVGEGT. The CDR3 is 13 amino acids. The CDR3 protein is CASTHGANYGYTF. The CDR3 DNA sequence: TGTGCCAGCACACACGGAGCCAACTATGGCTACACCTTC.

V and J are TRBV7-6 and TRBJ1-2, with 9 bases matching TRBD1. J gave up 4 bases and V 6 bases, and 9 bases lay outside the gene matches. The V gene's germline CDR1 is SGHVS and CDR2 FNYEAQ. The CDR3 has 15 residues. The chain's CDR3 is CASRPDRGGLYGYTF. DNA of the CDR3: TGTGCCAGCAGACCGGACAGGGGAGGCCTCTATGGCTACACCTTC.

The table lists this clonotype with many counts. The V and J genes are TRBV28 and TRBJ2-1; 8 positions agree with TRBD1. The trim removed 4 bases at V and 2 bases at J, leaving 10 bases unmatched. The CDR3 sequence is 17 residues long. Germline values: CDR1 MDHEN, CDR2 SYDVKM. The CDR3 DNA is TGTGCCAGCAGTTACCCCACGGACAGGGCCGCCTACAATGAGCAGTTCTTC. It yields the protein CASSYPTDRAAYNEQFF.

A few counts support this clonotype. The chain is built from TRBV5-1 and TRBJ1-1, with D possibly matching TRBD1 (5 bases). V lost 4 bases and J 4 bases, leaving 17 bases between the germline ends. In germline, CDR1 is SGHRS, CDR2 YFSETQ. There are 15 residues in the CDR3. CDR3 DNA sequence: TGCGCCAGCAGCCCCGGGTTGGGCGACAGCACTGAAGCTTTCTTT. It translates to CASSPGLGDSTEAFF.

The chain carries TRBV3-1 and TRBJ1-3; D is possibly TRBD1 (5 bases). Trimming shortened V by 1 base and J by 3 bases, and 13 bases separated the two germline ends. Looked up from germline, CDR1 is LGHDT and CDR2 is YNNKEL (reference sequence). The CDR3 spans 16 residues. CDR3 residues: CASSQVWGRGGNTIYF. CDR3 bases: TGTGCCAGCAGCCAAGTGTGGGGGAGAGGTGGAAACACCATATATTTT.

The J gene is TRBJ2-5, the V gene TRBV20-1; TRBD2 matches at 11 bases. The length of the CDR3 is 17 residues. Trimming took 0 bases from V and 5 from J; bases not matched to a gene: 11. Germline V CDR1 and CDR2: DFQATT, SNEGSKA (reference sequence). In nucleotides, the CDR3 is TGCAGTGCTAGAGATACGGGTAGCGGGAGGGCACCTGAGACCCAGTACTTC. Its protein is CSARDTGSGRAPETQYF.

The table lists this clonotype with many counts. This chain joins TRBV6-2 or TRBV6-3 and TRBJ1-2, with 7 bases lining up with TRBD1. With 0 bases clipped from V and 10 bases from J, the junction kept 8 bases outside the gene matches. Germline V gene lookup returns CDR1 MNHEY and CDR2 SVGEGT. The CDR3 has 14 residues. This CDR3 is CASSYSSTGVVYTF. The CDR3 nucleotides are TGTGCCAGCAGTTACTCGTCAACAGGGGTTGTCTACACCTTC.

The chain couples TRBV28 to TRBJ2-7; a weak D match, TRBD1 (5 bases). V was clipped by 10 bases and J by 1 base, with 14 bases between them. CDR3 length equals 13 residues. Germline V CDR1 and CDR2: MDHEN, SYDVKM. The CDR3 spells CATSRSGSYEQYF. DNA for the CDR3: TGTGCCACCAGCCGCTCAGGGTCCTACGAGCAGTACTTC.

This clonotype has a count of ten or more. The rearrangement uses TRBV20-1 and TRBJ2-7; TRBD1 matches at 7 bases. The CDR3 totals 12 residues. In germline, CDR1 is DFQATT, CDR2 SNEGSKA (reference sequence). The ends lost 4 bases at V and 5 bases at J; junction bases unmatched: 5. CDR3 DNA: TGCAGTGCTACAAGACAGGGCCACGAGCAGTACTTC. Its protein product is CSATRQGHEQYF.

Concerning this clonotype: It may be a read error: a sequence one base away is much more abundant. The chain links TRBV20-1 to TRBJ1-4, with D unclear. V lost 1 base, J lost 15 bases, and 12 bases lay in between. Germline V gives CDR1 DFQATT, CDR2 SNEGSKA (reference sequence). The CDR3 covers 11 residues. CDR3 nucleotides: TGCAGTGCTAGAGTAGACGAAGTGGTGTTTTTT. Its translation is CSARVDEVVFF.

This clonotype was counted a few times. This rearrangement joins TRBV19 to TRBJ2-3; 10 bases are shared with TRBD2. This CDR3 has 15 amino acids. The V segment lost 5 bases and the J segment 6 bases; nucleotides outside the gene matches: 8. The germline V gene has CDR1 LNHDA and CDR2 SQIVND (reference sequence). The CDR3 DNA reads TGTGCCAGTAGTCCCAGCGGGAGGGTCTGGGATACGCAGTATTTT. This encodes CASSPSGRVWDTQYF.

In this sample, this clonotype turned up many times. This sequence joins TRBV6-2 or TRBV6-3 and TRBJ2-7; D not resolved. Germline V gene data show CDR1 as MNHEY and CDR2 as SVGEGT. With 8 bases removed from V and 4 bases from J, the gap between germline ends came to 9 bases. The CDR3 runs to 11 residues. CDR3 DNA: TGTGCCAGCGATACTGGGTACGAGCAGTACTTC. It is translated as CASDTGYEQYF.

Notes on this clonotype: Germline is not matched at one junction end, which may reflect a read error. The chain recombines TRBV6-9 with TRBJ2-7; D remains unclear. Germline values: CDR1 MNHGY, CDR2 SVAAGI. This CDR3 region has 15 residues. This CDR3 is CTSSYSKGSSYEQYF. In DNA, the CDR3 is TGTACCAGCAGTTACTCGAAGGGAAGCTCCTACGAGCAGTACTTC.

In this sample, this clonotype turned up many times. The genes are TRBV6-2 or TRBV6-3 and TRBJ2-1, with D possibly matching TRBD1 (5 bases). CDR1 MNHEY and CDR2 SVGEGT come from the germline V gene. With 5 bases removed from V and 4 bases from J, the gap between germline ends came to 9 bases. There are 13 residues in the CDR3. The CDR3 loop reads CASSLQEYNEQFF. The CDR3 bases are TGTGCCAGCAGTCTACAGGAGTACAATGAGCAGTTCTTC.

For this clonotype: A much bigger clone sits one base away, suggesting this may be a read error. The chain couples TRBV28 to TRBJ1-5; TRBD1 might be the D (5 bases). This CDR3 is 13 amino acids long. Germline V lookup: CDR1 MDHEN, CDR2 SYDVKM. CDR3 sequence: CASSLPGRDTHYF. The CDR3 coding sequence is TGTGCCAGCAGTTTACCAGGGCGGGATACGCATTATTTT.